The 5 T cell receptor beta chains below come from one sample, sequenced in a study of blood T cell repertoires in COVID-19. Assay used: immunoSEQ multiplex PCR; TCRdb lists only in-frame clones, some missing. The sample lists over 100,000 clones; 80% to 90% were seen once. Material for sequencing was peripheral blood. Receptors originate from a man between 60 and 75 years old with COVID-19, enrolled during active disease.

This clone was seen a handful of times. This sequence joins TRBV27 and TRBJ1-2; D is uncertain. This CDR3 has 13 residues. The V end lost 7 bases, the J end lost 2 bases, and 11 bases lay between the germline ends. Germline CDR1 is MNHEY and CDR2 is SMNVEV (reference sequence). For the CDR3, the DNA is TGTGCCAGCATGGCGGGAGGGAACTATGGCTACACCTTC. Protein: CASMAGGNYGYTF.

V usage is TRBV10-1 and J usage is TRBJ2-6; 9 bases are a match to TRBD1. CDR3 size: 18 residues. The germline V gene has CDR1 WNHNN and CDR2 SYGVQD (reference sequence). With 2 bases clipped from V and 0 bases from J, the junction kept 5 bases outside the gene matches. In DNA, the CDR3 is TGCGCCAGCAGTGAGGTAACAGGGGGCGGCTCTGGGGCCAACGTCCTGACTTTC. It encodes CASSEVTGGGSGANVLTF.

In its sample, this clone was seen a few times. The chain uses TRBV6-6 and TRBJ1-1, with D perhaps matching TRBD1 (6 bases). Trimming shortened V by 3 bases and J by 4 bases, and 15 bases separated the two germline ends. CDR3 length equals 15 residues. The germline gives CDR1 MNHNY, CDR2 SVGAGI (reference sequence). The CDR3, as DNA: TGTGCCAGCAGTTATGGTCGAGGGGGTTCCACTGAAGCTTTCTTT. It specifies CASSYGRGGSTEAFF.

V and J are TRBV7-3 and TRBJ2-5; 9 bases align to TRBD2. CDR3 length: 14 residues. Per germline, CDR1 SGHTA and CDR2 FQGTGA. V shed 2 bases, J shed 3 bases, and the junction held 1 base outside the gene matches. The CDR3 loop reads CASSLLAGEETQYF. The CDR3, as DNA: TGTGCCAGCAGCTTATTAGCGGGGGAAGAGACCCAGTACTTC.

This chain links TRBV29-1 with TRBJ2-5, with 9 bases aligning to TRBD2. The CDR3 consists of 12 residues. The ends lost 4 bases at V and 5 bases at J; junction bases unmatched: 2. CDR1 and CDR2 from the germline V gene are SQVTM and ANQGSEA. The CDR3 nucleotides are TGCAGCGTTGTAGCGGGGGTGGAGACCCAGTACTTC. Translated: CSVVAGVETQYF.